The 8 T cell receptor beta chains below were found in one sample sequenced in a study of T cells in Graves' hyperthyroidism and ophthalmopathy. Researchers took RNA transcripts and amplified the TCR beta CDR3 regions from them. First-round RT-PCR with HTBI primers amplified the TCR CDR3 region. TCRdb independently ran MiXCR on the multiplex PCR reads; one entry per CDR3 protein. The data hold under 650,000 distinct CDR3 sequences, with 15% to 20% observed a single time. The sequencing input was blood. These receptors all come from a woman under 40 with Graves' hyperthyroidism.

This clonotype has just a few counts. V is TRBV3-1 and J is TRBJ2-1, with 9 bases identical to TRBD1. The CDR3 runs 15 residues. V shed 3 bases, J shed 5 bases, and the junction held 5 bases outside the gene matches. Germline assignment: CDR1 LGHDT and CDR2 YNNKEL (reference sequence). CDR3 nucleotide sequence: TGTGCCAGCAGCCACCCCGACAGGGGGAACAATGAGCAGTTCTTC. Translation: CASSHPDRGNNEQFF.

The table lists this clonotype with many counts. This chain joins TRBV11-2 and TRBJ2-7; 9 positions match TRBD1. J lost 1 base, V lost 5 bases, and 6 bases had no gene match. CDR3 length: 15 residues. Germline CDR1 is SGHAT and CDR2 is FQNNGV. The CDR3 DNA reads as TGTGCCAGCAGCCACTCCGGGACAGGGTCCTACGAGCAGTACTTC. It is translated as CASSHSGTGSYEQYF.

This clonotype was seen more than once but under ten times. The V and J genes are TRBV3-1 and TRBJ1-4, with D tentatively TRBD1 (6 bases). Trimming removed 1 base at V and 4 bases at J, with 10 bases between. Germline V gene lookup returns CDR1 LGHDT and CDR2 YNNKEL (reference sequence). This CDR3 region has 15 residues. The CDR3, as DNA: TGTGCCAGCAGCCAAGGGGGGCAGTTTAATGAAAAACTGTTTTTT. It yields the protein CASSQGGQFNEKLFF.

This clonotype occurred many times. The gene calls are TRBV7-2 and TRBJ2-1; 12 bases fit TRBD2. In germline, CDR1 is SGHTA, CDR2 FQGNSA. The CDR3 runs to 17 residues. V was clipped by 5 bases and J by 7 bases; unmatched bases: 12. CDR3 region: CASSPPGLAGGLNEQFF. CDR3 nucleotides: TGTGCCAGCAGCCCACCGGGTCTAGCGGGAGGGCTAAATGAGCAGTTCTTC.

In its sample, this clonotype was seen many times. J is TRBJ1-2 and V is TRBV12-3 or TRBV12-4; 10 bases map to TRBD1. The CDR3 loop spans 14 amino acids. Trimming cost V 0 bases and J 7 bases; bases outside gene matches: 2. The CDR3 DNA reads TGTGCCAGCAGTTTAGCGCGGACAGGGGGTGGCTACACCTTC. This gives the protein CASSLARTGGGYTF.

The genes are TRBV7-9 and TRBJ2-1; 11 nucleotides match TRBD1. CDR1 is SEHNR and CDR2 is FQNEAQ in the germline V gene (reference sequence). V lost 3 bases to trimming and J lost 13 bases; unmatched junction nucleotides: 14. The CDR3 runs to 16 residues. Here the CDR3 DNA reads TGTGCCAGCAGCTTCTACGGACAGGGGGCGGGCCTTCTTCAGTTCTTC. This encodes CASSFYGQGAGLLQFF.

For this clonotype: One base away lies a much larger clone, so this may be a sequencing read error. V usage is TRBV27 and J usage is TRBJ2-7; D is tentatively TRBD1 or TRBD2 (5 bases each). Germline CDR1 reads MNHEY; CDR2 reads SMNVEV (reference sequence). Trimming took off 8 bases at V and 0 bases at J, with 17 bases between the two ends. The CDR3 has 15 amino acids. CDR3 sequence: CASGRDRISSYEQYF. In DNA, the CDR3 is TGTGCCAGCGGACGGGACCGAATTAGCTCCTACGAGCAGTACTTC.

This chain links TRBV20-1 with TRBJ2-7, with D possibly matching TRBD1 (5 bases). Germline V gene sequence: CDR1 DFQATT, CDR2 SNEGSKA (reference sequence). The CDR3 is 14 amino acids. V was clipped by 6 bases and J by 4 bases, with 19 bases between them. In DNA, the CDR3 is TGCAGTGCCAGCCTCGGTATGGGGCCGTACGAGCAGTACTTC. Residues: CSASLGMGPYEQYF.